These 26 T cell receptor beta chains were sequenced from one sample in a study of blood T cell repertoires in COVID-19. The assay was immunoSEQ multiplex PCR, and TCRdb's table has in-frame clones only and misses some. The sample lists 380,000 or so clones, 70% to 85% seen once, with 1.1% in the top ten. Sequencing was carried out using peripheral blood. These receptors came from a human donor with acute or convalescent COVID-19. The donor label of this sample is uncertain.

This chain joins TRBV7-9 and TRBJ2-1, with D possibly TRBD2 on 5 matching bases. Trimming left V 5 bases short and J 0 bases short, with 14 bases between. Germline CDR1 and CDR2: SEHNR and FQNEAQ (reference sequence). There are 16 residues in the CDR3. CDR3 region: CASSPLSGSSYNEQFF. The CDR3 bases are TGTGCCAGCAGCCCCTTAAGTGGGAGCTCCTACAATGAGCAGTTCTTC.

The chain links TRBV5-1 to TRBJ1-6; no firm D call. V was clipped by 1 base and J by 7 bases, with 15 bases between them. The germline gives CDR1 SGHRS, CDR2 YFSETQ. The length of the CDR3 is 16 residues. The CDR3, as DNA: TGCGCCAGCAGCTTGTTTGTTGCAGGTGGGAATTCACCCCTCCACTTT. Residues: CASSLFVAGGNSPLHF.

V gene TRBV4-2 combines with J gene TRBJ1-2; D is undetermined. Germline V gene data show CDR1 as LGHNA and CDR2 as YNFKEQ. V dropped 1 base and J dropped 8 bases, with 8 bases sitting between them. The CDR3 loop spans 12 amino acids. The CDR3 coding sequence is TGTGCCAGCAGCCAAGGCGGCGGGGGCTACACCTTC. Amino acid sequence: CASSQGGGGYTF.

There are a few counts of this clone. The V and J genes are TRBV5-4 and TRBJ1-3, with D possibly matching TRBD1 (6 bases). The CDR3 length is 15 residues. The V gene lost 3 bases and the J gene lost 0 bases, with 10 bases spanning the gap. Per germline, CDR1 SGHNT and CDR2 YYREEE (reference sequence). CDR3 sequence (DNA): TGTGCCAGCAGCTCAACAGGGTACTCTGGAAACACCATATATTTT. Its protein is CASSSTGYSGNTIYF.

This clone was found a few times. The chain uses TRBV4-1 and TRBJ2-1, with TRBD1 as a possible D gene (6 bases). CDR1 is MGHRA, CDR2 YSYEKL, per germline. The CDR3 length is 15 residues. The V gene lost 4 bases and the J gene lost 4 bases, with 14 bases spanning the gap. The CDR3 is CASSPLGGSYNEQFF. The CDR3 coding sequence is TGCGCCAGCAGCCCTCTAGGGGGATCTTACAATGAGCAGTTCTTC.

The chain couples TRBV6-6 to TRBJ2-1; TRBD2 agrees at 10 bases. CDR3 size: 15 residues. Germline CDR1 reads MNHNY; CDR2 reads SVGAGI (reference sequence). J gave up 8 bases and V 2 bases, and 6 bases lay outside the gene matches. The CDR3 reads CASSYQRGGMYEQFF. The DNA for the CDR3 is TGTGCCAGCAGTTACCAGCGGGGGGGCATGTATGAGCAGTTCTTC.

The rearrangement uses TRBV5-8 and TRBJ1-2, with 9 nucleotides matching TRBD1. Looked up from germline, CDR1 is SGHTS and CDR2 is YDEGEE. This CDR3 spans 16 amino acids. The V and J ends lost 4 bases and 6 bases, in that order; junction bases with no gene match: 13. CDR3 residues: CASSPGQGRPRDGYTF. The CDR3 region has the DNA TGTGCCAGCAGCCCCGGACAGGGGCGACCCCGGGATGGCTACACCTTC.

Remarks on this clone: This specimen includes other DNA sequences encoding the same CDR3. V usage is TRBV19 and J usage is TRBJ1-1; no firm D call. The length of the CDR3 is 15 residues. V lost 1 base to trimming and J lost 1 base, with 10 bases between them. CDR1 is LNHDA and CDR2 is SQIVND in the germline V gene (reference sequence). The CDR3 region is CASSIGPGRNTEAFF. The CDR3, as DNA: TGTGCCAGTAGTATAGGTCCAGGTCGGAACACTGAAGCTTTCTTT. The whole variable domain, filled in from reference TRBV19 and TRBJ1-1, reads DGGITQSPKYLFRKEGQNVTLSCEQNLNHDAMYWYRQDPGQGLRLIYYSQIVNDFQKGDIAEGYSVSREKKESFPLTVTSAQKNPTAFYLCASSIGPGRNTEAFFGQGTRLTVV.

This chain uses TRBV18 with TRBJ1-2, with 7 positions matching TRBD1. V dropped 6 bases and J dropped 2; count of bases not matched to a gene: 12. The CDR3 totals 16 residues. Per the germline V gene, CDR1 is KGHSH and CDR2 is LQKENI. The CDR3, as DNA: TGTGCCAGCTCTCCCAGGGGGGCCCGCGGAAACTATGGCTACACCTTC. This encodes CASSPRGARGNYGYTF.

As DNA, the CDR3 is TGCGCCAGCAGCCAAGTGGAAGAGGTCACCTACAATGAGCAGTTCTTC. It yields the protein CASSQVEEVTYNEQFF. This chain joins TRBV4-1 and TRBJ2-1; D call uncertain. The V gene's germline CDR1 is MGHRA and CDR2 YSYEKL. V shed 1 base and J shed 2 bases, with 12 bases lying between them. The CDR3 extends over 16 amino acids.

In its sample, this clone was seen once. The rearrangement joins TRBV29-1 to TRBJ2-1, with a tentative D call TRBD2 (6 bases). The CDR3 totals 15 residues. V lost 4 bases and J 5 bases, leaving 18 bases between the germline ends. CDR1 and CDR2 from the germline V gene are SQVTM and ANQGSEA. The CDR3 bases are TGCAGCGTTGGCGGGGATAATAAAATGCACAATGAGCAGTTCTTC. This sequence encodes CSVGGDNKMHNEQFF.

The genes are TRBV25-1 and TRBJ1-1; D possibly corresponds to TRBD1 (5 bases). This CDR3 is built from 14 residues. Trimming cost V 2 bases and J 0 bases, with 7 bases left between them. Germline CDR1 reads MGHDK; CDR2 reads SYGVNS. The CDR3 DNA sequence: TGTGCCAGCAGTGAACAGGGAATGAACACTGAAGCTTTCTTT. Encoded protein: CASSEQGMNTEAFF.

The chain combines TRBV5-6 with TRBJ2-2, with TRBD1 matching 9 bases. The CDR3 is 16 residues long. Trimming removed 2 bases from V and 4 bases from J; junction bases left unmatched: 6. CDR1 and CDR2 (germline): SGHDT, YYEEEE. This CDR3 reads CASSFTGGLSTGELFF. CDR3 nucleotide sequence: TGTGCCAGCAGCTTTACAGGGGGCCTATCCACCGGGGAGCTGTTTTTT.

The CDR3 DNA reads TGTGCCAGCAGCTTAGCCGGGACAGGGGACTACGAGCAGTACTTC. Translating gives CASSLAGTGDYEQYF. The chain recombines TRBV7-6 with TRBJ2-7, with TRBD1 matching 10 bases. V lost 0 bases to trimming and J lost 3 bases; unmatched junction nucleotides: 2. This CDR3 is 15 amino acids long. CDR1 and CDR2 from the germline V gene are SGHVS and FNYEAQ.

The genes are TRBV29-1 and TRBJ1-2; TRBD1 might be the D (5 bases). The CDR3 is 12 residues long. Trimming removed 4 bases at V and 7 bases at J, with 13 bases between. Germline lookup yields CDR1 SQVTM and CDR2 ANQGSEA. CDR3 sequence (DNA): TGCAGCGTTGTCAGGGCGGTGGGTGGCTACACCTTC. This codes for CSVVRAVGGYTF.

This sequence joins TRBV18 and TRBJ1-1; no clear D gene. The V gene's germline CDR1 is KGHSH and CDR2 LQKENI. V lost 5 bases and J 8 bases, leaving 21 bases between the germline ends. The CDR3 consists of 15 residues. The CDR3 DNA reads TGTGCCAGCTCAGCTAGACCGGATAAAACGCTAGAAGCTTTCTTT. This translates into CASSARPDKTLEAFF.

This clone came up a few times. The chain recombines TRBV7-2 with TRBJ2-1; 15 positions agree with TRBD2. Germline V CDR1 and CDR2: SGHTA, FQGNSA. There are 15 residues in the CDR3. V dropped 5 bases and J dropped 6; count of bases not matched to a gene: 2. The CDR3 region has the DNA TGTGCCAGCAGCCAGGGACTAGCGGGGGGCAATGAGCAGTTCTTC. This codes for CASSQGLAGGNEQFF.

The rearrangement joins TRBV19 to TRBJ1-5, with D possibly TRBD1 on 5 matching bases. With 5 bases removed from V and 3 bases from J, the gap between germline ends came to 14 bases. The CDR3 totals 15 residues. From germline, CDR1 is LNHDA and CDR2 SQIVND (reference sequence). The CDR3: CASSSRDRTNQPQHF. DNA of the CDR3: TGTGCCAGTAGTTCCCGCGACAGAACCAATCAGCCCCAGCATTTT.

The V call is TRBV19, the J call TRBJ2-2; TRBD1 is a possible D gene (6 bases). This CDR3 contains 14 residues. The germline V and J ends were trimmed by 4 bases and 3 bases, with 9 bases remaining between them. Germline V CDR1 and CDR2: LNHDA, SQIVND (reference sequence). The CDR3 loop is CASSNTGYTGELFF. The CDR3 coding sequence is TGTGCCAGTAGTAACACAGGGTACACCGGGGAGCTGTTTTTT.

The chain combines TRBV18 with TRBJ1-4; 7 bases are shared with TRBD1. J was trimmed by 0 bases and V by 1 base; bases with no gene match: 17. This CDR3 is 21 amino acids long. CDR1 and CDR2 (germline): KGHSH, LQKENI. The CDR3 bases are TGTGCCAGCTCACCACGTAATAATCCTTCGGGACAGCATGCAACTAATGAAAAACTGTTTTTT. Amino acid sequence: CASSPRNNPSGQHATNEKLFF.

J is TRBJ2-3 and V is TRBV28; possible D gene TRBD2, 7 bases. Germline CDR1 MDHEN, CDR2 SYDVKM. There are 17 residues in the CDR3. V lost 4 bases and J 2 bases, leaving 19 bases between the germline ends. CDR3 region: CASSSSGAGALTDTQYF. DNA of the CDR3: TGTGCCAGCAGTTCCTCCGGGGCGGGGGCACTCACAGATACGCAGTATTTT.

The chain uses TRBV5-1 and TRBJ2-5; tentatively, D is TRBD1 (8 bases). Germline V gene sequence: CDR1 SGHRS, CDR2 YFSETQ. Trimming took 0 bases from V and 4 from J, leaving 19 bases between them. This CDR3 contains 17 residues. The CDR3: CASSLGFHRGGSETQYF. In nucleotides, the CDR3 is TGCGCCAGCAGCTTGGGGTTCCACAGGGGGGGGTCAGAGACCCAGTACTTC.

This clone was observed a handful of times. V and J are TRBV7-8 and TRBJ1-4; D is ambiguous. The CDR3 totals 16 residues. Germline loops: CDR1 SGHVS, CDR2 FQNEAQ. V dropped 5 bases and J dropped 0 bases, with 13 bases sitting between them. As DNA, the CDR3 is TGTGCCAGCAGCGCCACTAGGGCATCAACTAATGAAAAACTGTTTTTT. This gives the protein CASSATRASTNEKLFF.

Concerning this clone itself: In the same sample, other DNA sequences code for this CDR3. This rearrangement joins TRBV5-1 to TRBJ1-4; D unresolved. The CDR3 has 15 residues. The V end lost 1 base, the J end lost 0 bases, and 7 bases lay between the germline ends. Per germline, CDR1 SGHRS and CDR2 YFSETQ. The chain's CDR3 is CASSLQFATNEKLFF. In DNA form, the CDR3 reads TGCGCCAGCAGCTTGCAGTTTGCAACTAATGAAAAACTGTTTTTT.

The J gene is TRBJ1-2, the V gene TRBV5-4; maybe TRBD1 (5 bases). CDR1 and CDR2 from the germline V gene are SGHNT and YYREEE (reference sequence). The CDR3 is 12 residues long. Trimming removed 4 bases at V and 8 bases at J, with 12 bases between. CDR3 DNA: TGTGCCAGCAGCGTAGGGGTTTTCGGCTACACCTTC. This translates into CASSVGVFGYTF.

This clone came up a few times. The CDR3 DNA reads TGTGCCAGCAGTTCCCCGACAGGGCGAAACACTGAAGCTTTCTTT. Translated: CASSSPTGRNTEAFF. This chain connects TRBV28 to TRBJ1-1; 7 positions match TRBD1. With 4 bases clipped from V and 2 bases from J, the junction kept 7 bases outside the gene matches. Germline-derived CDR1 and CDR2 are MDHEN and SYDVKM. This CDR3 has 15 residues.